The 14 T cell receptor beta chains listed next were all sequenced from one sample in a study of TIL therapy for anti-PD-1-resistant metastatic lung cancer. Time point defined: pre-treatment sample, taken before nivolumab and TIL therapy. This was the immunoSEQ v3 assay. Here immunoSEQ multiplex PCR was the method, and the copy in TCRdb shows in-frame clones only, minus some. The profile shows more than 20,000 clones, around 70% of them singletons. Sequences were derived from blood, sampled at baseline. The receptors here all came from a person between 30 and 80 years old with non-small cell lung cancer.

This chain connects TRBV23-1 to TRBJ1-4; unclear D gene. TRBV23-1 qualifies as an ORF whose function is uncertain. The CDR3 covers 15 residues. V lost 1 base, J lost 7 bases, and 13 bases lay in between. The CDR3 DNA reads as TGCGCCAGCAGTCAATGGTACCCATTCGGTGAAAAACTGTTTTTT. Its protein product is CASSQWYPFGEKLFF.

For the CDR3, the DNA is TGCGCCAGCAGTGAGTCGGTCGGGCTAGCGGGGGGGCGCGAGCAGTTCTTC. It yields the protein CASSESVGLAGGREQFF. The chain employs TRBV10-2 and TRBJ2-1; 12 nucleotides align to TRBD2. The germline gives CDR1 WSHSY, CDR2 SAAADI. The trim removed 0 bases at V and 10 bases at J, leaving 10 bases unmatched. The CDR3 is made up of 17 amino acids.

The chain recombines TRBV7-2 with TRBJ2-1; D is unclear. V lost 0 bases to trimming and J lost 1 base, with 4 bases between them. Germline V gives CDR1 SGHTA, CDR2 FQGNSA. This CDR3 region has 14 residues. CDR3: CASSLAASYNEQFF. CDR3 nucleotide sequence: TGTGCCAGCAGCTTAGCGGCGTCCTACAATGAGCAGTTCTTC.

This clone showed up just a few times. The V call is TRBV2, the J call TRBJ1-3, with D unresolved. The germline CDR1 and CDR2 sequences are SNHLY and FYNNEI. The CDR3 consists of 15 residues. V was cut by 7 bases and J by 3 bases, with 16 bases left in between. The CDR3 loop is CASMAGSSRGNTIYF. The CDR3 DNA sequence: TGTGCCAGCATGGCGGGTTCCTCGCGTGGAAACACCATATATTTT.

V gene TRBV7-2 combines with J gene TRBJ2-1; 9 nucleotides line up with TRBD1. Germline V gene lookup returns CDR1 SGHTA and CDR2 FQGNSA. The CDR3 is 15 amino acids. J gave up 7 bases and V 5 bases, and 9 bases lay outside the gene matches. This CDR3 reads CASSPRQGVSNEQFF. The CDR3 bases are TGTGCCAGCAGCCCCCGACAGGGGGTTAGTAATGAGCAGTTCTTC.

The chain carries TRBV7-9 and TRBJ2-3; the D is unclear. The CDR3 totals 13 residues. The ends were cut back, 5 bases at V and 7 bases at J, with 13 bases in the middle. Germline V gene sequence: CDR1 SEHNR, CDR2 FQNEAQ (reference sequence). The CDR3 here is CASSPSDPHTQYF. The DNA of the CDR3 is TGTGCCAGCAGCCCGTCGGACCCGCATACGCAGTATTTT.

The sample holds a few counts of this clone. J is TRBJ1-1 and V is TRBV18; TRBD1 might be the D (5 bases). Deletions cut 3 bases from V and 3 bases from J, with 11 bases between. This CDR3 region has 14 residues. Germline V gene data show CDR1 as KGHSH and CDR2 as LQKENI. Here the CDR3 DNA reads TGTGCCAGCTCACCGCTGGGGGAGCACACTGAAGCTTTCTTT. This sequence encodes CASSPLGEHTEAFF.

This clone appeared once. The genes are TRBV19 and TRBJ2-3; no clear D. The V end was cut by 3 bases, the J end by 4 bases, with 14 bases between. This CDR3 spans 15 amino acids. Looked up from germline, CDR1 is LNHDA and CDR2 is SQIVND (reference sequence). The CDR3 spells CASSIMGSSADTQYF. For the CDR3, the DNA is TGTGCCAGTAGTATTATGGGCAGTTCAGCAGATACGCAGTATTTT.

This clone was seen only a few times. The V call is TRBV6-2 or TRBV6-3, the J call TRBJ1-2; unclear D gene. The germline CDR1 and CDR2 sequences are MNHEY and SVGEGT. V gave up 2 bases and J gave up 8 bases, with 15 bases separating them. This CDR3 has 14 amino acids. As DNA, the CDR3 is TGTGCCAGCAGTTACCGAGCGGCAAACGAAGGCTACACCTTC. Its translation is CASSYRAANEGYTF.

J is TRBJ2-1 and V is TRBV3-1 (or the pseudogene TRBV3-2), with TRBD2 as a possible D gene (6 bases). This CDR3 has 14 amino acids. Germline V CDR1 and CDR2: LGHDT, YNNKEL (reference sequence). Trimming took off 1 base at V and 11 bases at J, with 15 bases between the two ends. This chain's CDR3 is CASSQGVLAGKQFF. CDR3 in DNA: TGTGCCAGCAGCCAAGGGGTCTTGGCGGGAAAGCAGTTCTTC.

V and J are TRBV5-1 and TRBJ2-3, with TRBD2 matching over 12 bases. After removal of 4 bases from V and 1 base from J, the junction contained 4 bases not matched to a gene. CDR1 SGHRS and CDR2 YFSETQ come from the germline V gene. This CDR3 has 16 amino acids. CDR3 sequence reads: CASSVGTSGRTDTQYF. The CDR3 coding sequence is TGCGCCAGCAGCGTGGGGACTAGCGGGCGCACAGATACGCAGTATTTT.

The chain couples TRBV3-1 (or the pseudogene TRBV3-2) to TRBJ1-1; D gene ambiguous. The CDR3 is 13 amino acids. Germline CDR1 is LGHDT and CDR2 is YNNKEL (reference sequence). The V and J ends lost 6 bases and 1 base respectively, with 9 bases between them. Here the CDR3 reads CASSLWGNTEAFF. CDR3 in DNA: TGTGCCAGCAGTCTTTGGGGGAACACTGAAGCTTTCTTT.

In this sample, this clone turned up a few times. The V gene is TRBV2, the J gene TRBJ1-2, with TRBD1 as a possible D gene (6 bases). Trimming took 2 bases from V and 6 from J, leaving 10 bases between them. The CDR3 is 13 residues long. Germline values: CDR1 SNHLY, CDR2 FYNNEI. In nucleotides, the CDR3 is TGTGCCAGCAGTGAATACAGGGCCAATGGCTACACCTTC. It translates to CASSEYRANGYTF.

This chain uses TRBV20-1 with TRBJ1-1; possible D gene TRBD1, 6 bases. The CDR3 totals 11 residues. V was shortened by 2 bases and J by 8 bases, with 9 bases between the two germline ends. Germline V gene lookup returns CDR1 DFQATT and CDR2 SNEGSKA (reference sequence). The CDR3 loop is CSARPGQEAFF. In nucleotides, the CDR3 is TGCAGTGCTAGACCCGGACAGGAAGCTTTCTTT.